The clone carrying this TCR beta chain was detected many times. Its specificity is not known. This sample was included in a study of T-cell reconstitution after alpha-beta-depleted transplantation in children. Unique molecular identifiers were incorporated during preparation of the TCRbeta library. TCRdb reprocessed the PCR reads via MiXCR and lists one record per CDR3 protein. The data show 140,000 to 150,000 distinct CDR3 sequences, about 8.8% seen once. Germline V gene lookup returns CDR1 DFQATT and CDR2 SNEGSKA (reference sequence). This CDR3 has 14 residues. The V end was cut by 3 bases, the J end by 1 base, with 12 bases between. Study observations and caveats: In some patients, recipient T cells and intrathymic progenitors surviving conditioning explained high day-60 diversity. About two months after transplant, alpha-beta T cells reportedly came from several hundred expanded graft clones.

The specimen comprised PBMCs, mostly from graft donor cells, sampled 180 days after TCRalphabeta/CD19-depleted stem cell transplant. The rearrangement joins TRBV20-1 to TRBJ1-1; no definite D call. This clonotype originated in a female patient younger than 10 who had a stem cell transplant for congenital amegakaryocytic thrombocytopenia, so the T cells may come from the graft donor. In nucleotides, the CDR3 is TGCAGTGCTAGGTCTTTAGCAGCGAACACTGAAGCTTTCTTT. Protein sequence: CSARSLAANTEAFF.